These T cell receptor beta chains were read from a single sample in a study of T-cell memory formation after mild COVID-19. TCRdb re-called the 5' RACE reads through MiXCR, storing one row per CDR3 protein. The data show about 340,000 distinct CDR3 sequences, around 20% seen once. The sequenced material came from PBMCs or a T cell subset sorted from them (not recorded which). These receptors originate from an adult woman who had mild COVID-19 (a few samples of this study predate the infection). Cell type and time point are not known. CDR3s include the opening cysteine and the closing phenylalanine or tryptophan. D genes are given only for firm matches. Rows give clone size only sometimes, using once, few, many, or a class for an expanded clone.

CDR3: CASSQDSQGRTQYF
DNA: TGCGCCAGCAGCCAAGATTCCCAGGGGCGGACGCAGTATTTT
J: TRBJ2-3
V: TRBV4-3
size: -
D: -

CDR3: CAISDGLAGYNEQFF
DNA: TGTGCCATCAGTGATGGACTAGCGGGGTACAATGAGCAGTTCTTC
J: TRBJ2-1
V: TRBV10-3
size: few
D: TRBD2

CDR3: CASSFPGTARQETQYF
DNA: TGTGCCAGCAGCTTTCCCGGGACAGCCCGCCAAGAGACCCAGTACTTC
J: TRBJ2-5
V: TRBV3-1
size: -
D: TRBD1

CDR3: CASSQRTSGRGTYRETQYF
DNA: TGTGCCAGCAGTCAGAGGACTAGCGGGAGGGGCACATATCGTGAGACCCAGTACTTC
J: TRBJ2-5
V: TRBV6-2/TRBV6-3
size: many
D: TRBD2

CDR3: CATSRDLLAGGFNEQFF
DNA: TGTGCCACCAGCAGAGATCTCCTAGCGGGGGGATTTAATGAGCAGTTCTTC
J: TRBJ2-1
V: TRBV15
size: -
D: TRBD2

CDR3: CASSQGAANEKLFF
DNA: TGTGCCAGCAGTCAGGGGGCGGCTAATGAAAAACTGTTTTTT
J: TRBJ1-4
V: TRBV27
size: few
D: TRBD1

CDR3: CASSLSQGGYSTGELFF
DNA: TGTGCCAGCAGCTTATCACAGGGGGGTTATTCCACCGGGGAGCTGTTTTTT
J: TRBJ2-2
V: TRBV7-6
size: -
D: TRBD1

CDR3: CASSLRDRTTEAFF
DNA: TGTGCCAGCAGCTTGAGGGACAGGACCACTGAAGCTTTCTTT
J: TRBJ1-1
V: TRBV11-3
size: -
D: TRBD1

CDR3: CSARLAGTNLGYTF
DNA: TGCAGTGCTAGACTTGCCGGGACAAATCTTGGCTACACCTTC
J: TRBJ1-2
V: TRBV20-1
size: -
D: -

CDR3: CASSLGEQYF
DNA: TGTGCCAGCAGCTTGGGAGAGCAGTACTTC
J: TRBJ2-7
V: TRBV7-9
size: many
D: -

CDR3: CASSWGRSQPQHF
DNA: TGTGCCAGCAGTTGGGGGCGTAGTCAGCCCCAGCATTTT
J: TRBJ1-5
V: TRBV6-5
size: -
D: -

CDR3: CATRQPGGYGYTF
DNA: TGTGCCACCCGACAGCCCGGCGGCTATGGCTACACCTTC
J: TRBJ1-2
V: TRBV6-4
size: many
D: -

CDR3: CASSFSGTSGSSYNEQFF
DNA: TGCGCCAGCAGCTTCTCCGGGACTAGCGGGAGCTCCTACAATGAGCAGTTCTTC
J: TRBJ2-1
V: TRBV5-1
size: -
D: TRBD2

CDR3: CASSHPGQATEAFF
DNA: TGTGCCAGCAGTCACCCGGGACAGGCGACCGAAGCTTTCTTT
J: TRBJ1-1
V: TRBV12-3/TRBV12-4
size: -
D: TRBD1

CDR3: CASSRYLEQYF
DNA: TGTGCCAGCAGTCGCTATCTCGAGCAGTACTTC
J: TRBJ2-7
V: TRBV2
size: few
D: -

CDR3: CASRGGRTDTQYF
DNA: TGTGCCAGCAGGGGTGGGAGGACAGATACGCAGTATTTT
J: TRBJ2-3
V: TRBV5-4
size: few
D: -

CDR3: CASSLSTGDSYGYTF
DNA: TGTGCCAGCAGCCTCTCGACAGGGGACTCGTATGGCTACACCTTC
J: TRBJ1-2
V: TRBV12-3/TRBV12-4
size: few
D: TRBD1

CDR3: CSAEPGKVEETQYF
DNA: TGCAGTGCTGAACCAGGGAAAGTTGAAGAGACCCAGTACTTC
J: TRBJ2-5
V: TRBV20-1
size: -
D: -

CDR3: CASLSGLGGEQYF
DNA: TGTGCCAGCCTCTCGGGACTGGGAGGGGAGCAGTACTTC
J: TRBJ2-7
V: TRBV6-6
size: -
D: TRBD2

CDR3: CASSFGGIGTDTQYF
DNA: TGTGCCAGCAGCTTCGGCGGAATAGGGACAGATACGCAGTATTTT
J: TRBJ2-3
V: TRBV7-9
size: few
D: -

CDR3: CATSGGQDYGYTF
DNA: TGTGCCACCAGTGGGGGCCAGGACTATGGCTACACCTTC
J: TRBJ1-2
V: TRBV24-1
size: -
D: -

CDR3: CASSVSSKENTGELFF
DNA: TGTGCCAGCAGCGTTTCTAGTAAGGAGAACACCGGGGAGCTGTTTTTT
J: TRBJ2-2
V: TRBV9
size: -
D: -